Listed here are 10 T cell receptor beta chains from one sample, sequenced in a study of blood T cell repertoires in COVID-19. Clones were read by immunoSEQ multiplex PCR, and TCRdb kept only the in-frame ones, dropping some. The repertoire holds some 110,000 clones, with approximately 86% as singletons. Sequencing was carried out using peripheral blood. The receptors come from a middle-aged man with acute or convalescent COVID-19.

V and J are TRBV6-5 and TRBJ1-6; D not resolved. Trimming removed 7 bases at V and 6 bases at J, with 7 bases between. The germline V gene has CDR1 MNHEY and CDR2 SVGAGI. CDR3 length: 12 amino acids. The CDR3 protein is CASKIRNSPLHF. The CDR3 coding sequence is TGTGCCAGCAAAATCCGTAATTCACCCCTCCACTTT.

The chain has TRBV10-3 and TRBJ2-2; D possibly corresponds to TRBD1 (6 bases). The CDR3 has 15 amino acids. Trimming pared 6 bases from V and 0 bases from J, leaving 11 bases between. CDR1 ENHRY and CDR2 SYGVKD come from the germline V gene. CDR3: CAIRSDRPNTGELFF. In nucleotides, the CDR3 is TGTGCCATCAGGTCAGACAGGCCGAACACCGGGGAGCTGTTTTTT.

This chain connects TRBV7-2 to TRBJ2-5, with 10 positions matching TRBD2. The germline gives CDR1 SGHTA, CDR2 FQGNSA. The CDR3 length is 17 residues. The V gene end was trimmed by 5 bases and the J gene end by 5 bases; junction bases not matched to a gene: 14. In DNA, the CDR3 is TGTGCCAGCAGCCCACCTGGGAGCGGGGGGGCAAGGGAGACCCAGTACTTC. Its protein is CASSPPGSGGARETQYF.

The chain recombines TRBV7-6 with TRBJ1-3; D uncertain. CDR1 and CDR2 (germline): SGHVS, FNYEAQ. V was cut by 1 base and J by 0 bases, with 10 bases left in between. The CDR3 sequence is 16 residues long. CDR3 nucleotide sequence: TGTGCCAGCAGCTTAGATCCAGGCCCCTCTGGAAACACCATATATTTT. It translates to CASSLDPGPSGNTIYF.

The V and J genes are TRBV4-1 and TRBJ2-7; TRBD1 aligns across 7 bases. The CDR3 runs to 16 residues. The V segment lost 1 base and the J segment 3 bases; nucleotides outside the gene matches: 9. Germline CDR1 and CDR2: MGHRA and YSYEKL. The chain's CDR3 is CASSQAEDRRLYEQYF. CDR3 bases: TGCGCCAGCAGCCAAGCGGAGGACAGGAGACTCTACGAGCAGTACTTC.

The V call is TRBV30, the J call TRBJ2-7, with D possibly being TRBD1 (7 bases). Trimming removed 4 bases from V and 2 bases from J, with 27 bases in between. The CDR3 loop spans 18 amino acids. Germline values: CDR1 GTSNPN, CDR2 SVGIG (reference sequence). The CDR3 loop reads CAWKGQGGLGGKAYEQYF. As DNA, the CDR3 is TGTGCCTGGAAGGGGCAAGGGGGCTTAGGGGGGAAAGCCTACGAGCAGTACTTC.

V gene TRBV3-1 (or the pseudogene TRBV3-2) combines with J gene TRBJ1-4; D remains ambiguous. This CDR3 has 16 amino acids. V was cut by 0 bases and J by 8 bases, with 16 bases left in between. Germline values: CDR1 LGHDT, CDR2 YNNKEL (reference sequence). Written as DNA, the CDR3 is TGTGCCAGCAGCCAAGATTCCGTCGGGGTCAGCGAAAAACTGTTTTTT. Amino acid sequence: CASSQDSVGVSEKLFF.

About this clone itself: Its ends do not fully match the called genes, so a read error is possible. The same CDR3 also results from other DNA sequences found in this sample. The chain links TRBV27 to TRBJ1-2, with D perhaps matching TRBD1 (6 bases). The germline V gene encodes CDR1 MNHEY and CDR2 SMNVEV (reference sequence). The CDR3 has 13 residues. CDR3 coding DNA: TGTGCCAGTAGTTACCAGGGGAGCTATGGCTACACCTTC. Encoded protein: CASSYQGSYGYTF.

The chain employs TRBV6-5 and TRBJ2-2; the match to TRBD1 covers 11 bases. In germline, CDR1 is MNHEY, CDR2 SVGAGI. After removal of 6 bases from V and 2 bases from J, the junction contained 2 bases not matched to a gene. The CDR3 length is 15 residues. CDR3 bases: TGTGCCAGCAGCAGGACAGGGGGCAACACCGGGGAGCTGTTTTTT. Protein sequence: CASSRTGGNTGELFF.

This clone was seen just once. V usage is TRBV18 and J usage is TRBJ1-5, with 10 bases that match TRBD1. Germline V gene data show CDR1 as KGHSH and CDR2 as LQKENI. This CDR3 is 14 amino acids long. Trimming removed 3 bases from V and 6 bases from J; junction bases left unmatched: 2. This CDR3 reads CASSPDRGSQPQHF. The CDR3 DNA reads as TGTGCCAGCTCACCGGACAGGGGGAGTCAGCCCCAGCATTTT.